This TCR beta chain was identified during a study of cytomegalovirus exposure and HLA in healthy donors. Points from the study as a whole: Accurate HLA-A and HLA-B prediction from TCR beta sequences was reported for most subjects. Rare TCR sequences dominated, though some public TCRs recurred in many donors.

The PCR used 60 Vbeta and 13 Jbeta primers. Sequenced by immunoSEQ multiplex PCR; TCRdb stores in-frame clones only, minus some. The sample has under 200,000 clones, about 68% seen once. A remark on this clone: The antigen is unknown.

Germline-derived CDR1 and CDR2 are WNHNN and SYGVQD (reference sequence). The CDR3 runs to 13 residues. The trim removed 8 bases at V and 10 bases at J, leaving 11 bases unmatched. The TCR comes from a female donor in good health and CMV-seronegative. Input material: PBMCs. The chain carries TRBV10-1 and TRBJ2-1; 7 bases fit TRBD2. The CDR3 coding sequence is TGCGCCAGCGGCTCAGTCCGAGCGGGGGAGCAGTTCTTC. Protein product: CASGSVRAGEQFF.